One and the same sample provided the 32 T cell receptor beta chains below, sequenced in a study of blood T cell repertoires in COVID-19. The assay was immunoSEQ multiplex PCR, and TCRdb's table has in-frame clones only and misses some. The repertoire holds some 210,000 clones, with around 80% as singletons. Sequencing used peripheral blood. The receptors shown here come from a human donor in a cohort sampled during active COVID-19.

CDR3 nucleotide sequence: TGTGCCAGCAGTTTCGGGAGTTACAATGAGCAGTTCTTC. It encodes CASSFGSYNEQFF. J is TRBJ2-1 and V is TRBV28; tentative D call: TRBD2 (6 bases). Germline CDR1 and CDR2: MDHEN and SYDVKM. Between the trimmed V and J ends, which lost 3 bases and 4 bases, there was a span of 7 bases. CDR3 length: 13 amino acids.

The DNA of the CDR3 is TGTGCCAGCAGTTGGACAGGGATTAAGGGTGAAAAACTGTTTTTT. This translates into CASSWTGIKGEKLFF. The gene calls are TRBV6-5 and TRBJ1-4; the match to TRBD1 covers 8 bases. After removal of 4 bases from V and 7 bases from J, the junction contained 8 bases not matched to a gene. CDR3 length: 15 amino acids. In germline, CDR1 is MNHEY, CDR2 SVGAGI.

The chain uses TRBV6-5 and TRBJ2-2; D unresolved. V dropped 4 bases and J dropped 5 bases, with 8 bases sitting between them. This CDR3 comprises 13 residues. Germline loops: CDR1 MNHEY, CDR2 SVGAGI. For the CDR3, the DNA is TGTGCCAGCAGTTCTCCTAAAACCGGGGAGCTGTTTTTT. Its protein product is CASSSPKTGELFF.

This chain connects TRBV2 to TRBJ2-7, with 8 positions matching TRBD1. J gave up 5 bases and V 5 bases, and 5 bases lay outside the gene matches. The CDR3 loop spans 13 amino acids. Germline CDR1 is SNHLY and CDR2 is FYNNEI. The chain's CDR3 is CASSRGQGHEQYV. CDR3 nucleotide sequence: TGTGCCAGCAGTAGAGGACAGGGCCACGAGCAGTACGTC.

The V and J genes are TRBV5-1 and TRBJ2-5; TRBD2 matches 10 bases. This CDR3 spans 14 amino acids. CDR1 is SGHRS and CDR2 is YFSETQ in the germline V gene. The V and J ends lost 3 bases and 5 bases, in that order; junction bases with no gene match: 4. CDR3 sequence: CASSSLAGDETQYF. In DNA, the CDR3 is TGCGCCAGCAGCTCCCTAGCGGGAGACGAGACCCAGTACTTC.

The CDR3 loop is CASMVGASGPSRDTQYF. CDR3 in DNA: TGTGCCAGCATGGTAGGGGCTAGCGGTCCATCGCGGGATACGCAGTATTTT. This chain connects TRBV2 to TRBJ2-3, with 7 bases lining up with TRBD2. Germline CDR1 reads SNHLY; CDR2 reads FYNNEI. Trimming at V came to 7 bases and at J to 6 bases, leaving 19 bases not matched to a gene. This CDR3 is 17 amino acids long.

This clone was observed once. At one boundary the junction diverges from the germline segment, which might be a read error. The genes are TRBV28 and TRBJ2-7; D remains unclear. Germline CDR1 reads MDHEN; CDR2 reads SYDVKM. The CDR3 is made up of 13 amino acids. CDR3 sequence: CASSSPPLYELYF. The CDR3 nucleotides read TGTGCCAGCAGTTCCCCCCCGCTCTACGAGCTGTACTTC.

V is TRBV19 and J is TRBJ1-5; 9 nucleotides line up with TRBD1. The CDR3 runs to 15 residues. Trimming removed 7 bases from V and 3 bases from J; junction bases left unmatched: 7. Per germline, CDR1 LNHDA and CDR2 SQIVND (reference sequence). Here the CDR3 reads CASNTGQGHNQPQHF. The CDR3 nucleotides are TGTGCCAGTAACACGGGACAGGGCCACAATCAGCCCCAGCATTTT.

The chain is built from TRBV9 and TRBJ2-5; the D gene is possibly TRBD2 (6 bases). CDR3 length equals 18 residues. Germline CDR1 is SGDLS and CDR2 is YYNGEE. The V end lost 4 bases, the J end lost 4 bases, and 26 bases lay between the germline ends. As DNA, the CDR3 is TGTGCCAGCAGCCCCGATGCTGCGGGACCCCGGGGAGGAGAGACCCAGTACTTC. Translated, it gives CASSPDAAGPRGGETQYF.

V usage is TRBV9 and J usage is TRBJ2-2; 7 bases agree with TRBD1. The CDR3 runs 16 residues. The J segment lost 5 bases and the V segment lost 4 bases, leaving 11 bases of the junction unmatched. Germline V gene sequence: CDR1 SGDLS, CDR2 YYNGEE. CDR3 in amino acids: CASSPRNNRGTGELFF. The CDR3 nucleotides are TGTGCCAGCAGCCCCCGAAACAACAGGGGAACCGGGGAGCTGTTTTTT.

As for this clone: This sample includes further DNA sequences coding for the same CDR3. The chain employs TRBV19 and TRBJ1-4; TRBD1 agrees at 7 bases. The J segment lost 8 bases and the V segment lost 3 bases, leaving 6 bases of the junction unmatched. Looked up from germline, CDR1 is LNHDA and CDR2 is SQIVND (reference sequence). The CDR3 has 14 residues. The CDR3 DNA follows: TGTGCCAGTAGTATCGGCCTAGGGGGCGAAAAACTGTTTTTT. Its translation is CASSIGLGGEKLFF.

The CDR3 region is CAISGQGDQPQHF. The CDR3 nucleotides are TGTGCCATCAGCGGACAGGGCGATCAGCCCCAGCATTTT. This sequence joins TRBV10-3 and TRBJ1-5, with 8 nucleotides matching TRBD1. V lost 6 bases to trimming and J lost 5 bases; unmatched junction nucleotides: 3. The CDR3 is made up of 13 amino acids. CDR1 is ENHRY and CDR2 is SYGVKD in the germline V gene.

Written as DNA, the CDR3 is TGTGCCAGCAGCTTATCCGGTCCTCGAGGGGGAAACACCATATATTTT. Translating gives CASSLSGPRGGNTIYF. This chain links TRBV7-2 with TRBJ1-3; no clear D gene. The germline CDR1 and CDR2 sequences are SGHTA and FQGNSA. V was cut by 2 bases and J by 4 bases, with 15 bases left in between. There are 16 residues in the CDR3.

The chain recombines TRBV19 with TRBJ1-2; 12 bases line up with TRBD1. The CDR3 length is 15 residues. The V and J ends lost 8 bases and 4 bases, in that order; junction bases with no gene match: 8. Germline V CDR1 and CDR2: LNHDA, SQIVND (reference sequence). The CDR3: CASAGGQGAFYGYTF. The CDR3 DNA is TGTGCCAGTGCCGGGGGACAGGGGGCCTTCTATGGCTACACCTTC.

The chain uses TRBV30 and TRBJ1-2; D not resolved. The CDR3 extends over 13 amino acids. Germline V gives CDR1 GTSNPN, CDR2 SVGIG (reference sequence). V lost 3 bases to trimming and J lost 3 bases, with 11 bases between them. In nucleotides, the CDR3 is TGTGCCTGGAGAAGGAAGGCGGACTATGGCTACACCTTC. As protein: CAWRRKADYGYTF.

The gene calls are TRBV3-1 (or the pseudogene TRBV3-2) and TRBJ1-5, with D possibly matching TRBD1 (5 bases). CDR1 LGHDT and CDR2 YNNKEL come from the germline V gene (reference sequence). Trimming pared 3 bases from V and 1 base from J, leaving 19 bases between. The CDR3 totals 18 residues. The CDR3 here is CASSQGWGDEGSNQPQHF. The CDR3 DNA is TGTGCCAGCAGCCAGGGCTGGGGCGACGAAGGAAGCAATCAGCCCCAGCATTTT.

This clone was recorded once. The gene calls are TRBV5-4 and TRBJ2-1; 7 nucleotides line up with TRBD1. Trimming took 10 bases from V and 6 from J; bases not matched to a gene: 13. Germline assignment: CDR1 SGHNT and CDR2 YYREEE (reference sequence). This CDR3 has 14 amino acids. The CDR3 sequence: CAVTRQGWTNEQFF. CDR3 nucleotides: TGTGCCGTCACCCGACAGGGCTGGACCAATGAGCAGTTCTTC.

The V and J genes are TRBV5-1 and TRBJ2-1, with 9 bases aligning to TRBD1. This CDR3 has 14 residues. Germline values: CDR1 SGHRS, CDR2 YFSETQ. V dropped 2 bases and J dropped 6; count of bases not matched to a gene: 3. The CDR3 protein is CASSLGQGSNEQFF. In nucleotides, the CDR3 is TGCGCCAGCAGCTTAGGACAGGGGTCCAATGAGCAGTTCTTC. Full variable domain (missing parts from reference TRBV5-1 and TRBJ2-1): KAGVTQTPRYLIKTRGQQVTLSCSPISGHRSVSWYQQTPGQGLQFLFEYFSETQRNKGNFPGRFSGRQFSNSRSEMNVSTLELGDSALYLCASSLGQGSNEQFFGPGTRLTVL.

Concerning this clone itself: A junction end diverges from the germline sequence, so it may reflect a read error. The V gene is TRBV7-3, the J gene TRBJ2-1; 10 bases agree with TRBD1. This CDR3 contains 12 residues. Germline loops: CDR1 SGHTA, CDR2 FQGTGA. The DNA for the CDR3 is TGTGCCAGCAGCCCGGGACAGGGGACTGCGATCTTC. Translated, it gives CASSPGQGTAIF.

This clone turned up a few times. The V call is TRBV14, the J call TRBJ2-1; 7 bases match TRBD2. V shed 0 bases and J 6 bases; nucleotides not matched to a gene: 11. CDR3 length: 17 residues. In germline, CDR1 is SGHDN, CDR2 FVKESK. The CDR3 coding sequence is TGTGCCAGCAGCCAAGAAGCGGCGCGGGAGCTTCTCAATGAGCAGTTCTTC. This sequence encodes CASSQEAARELLNEQFF.

The CDR3 loop is CAISGMDTQYF. CDR3 in DNA: TGTGCCATCTCCGGGATGGATACGCAGTATTTT. The chain couples TRBV6-5 to TRBJ2-3; weak D call: TRBD2 (5 bases). Looked up from germline, CDR1 is MNHEY and CDR2 is SVGAGI. The CDR3 has 11 amino acids. V was trimmed by 10 bases and J by 6 bases, leaving 11 bases between them.

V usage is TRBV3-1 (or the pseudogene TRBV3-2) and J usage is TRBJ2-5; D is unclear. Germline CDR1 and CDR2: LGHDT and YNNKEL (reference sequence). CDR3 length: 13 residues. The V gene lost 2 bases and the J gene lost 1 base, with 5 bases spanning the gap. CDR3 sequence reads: CASSQFGQETQYF. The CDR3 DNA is TGTGCCAGCAGCCAATTCGGCCAAGAGACCCAGTACTTC.

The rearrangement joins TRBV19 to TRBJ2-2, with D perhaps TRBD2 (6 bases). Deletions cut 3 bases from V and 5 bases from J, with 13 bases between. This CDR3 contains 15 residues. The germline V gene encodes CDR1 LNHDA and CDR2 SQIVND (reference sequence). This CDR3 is CASSIGGSGTGELFF. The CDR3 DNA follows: TGTGCCAGTAGTATTGGGGGGAGCGGGACCGGGGAGCTGTTTTTT.

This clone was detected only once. CDR3 DNA sequence: TGTGCCACCAGAATACCGGGACTAGCGGAACGTACCCAGTACTTC. Translated, it gives CATRIPGLAERTQYF. The V call is TRBV15, the J call TRBJ2-5, with 11 positions matching TRBD2. CDR3 length: 15 residues. J gave up 8 bases and V 6 bases, and 11 bases lay outside the gene matches. Germline CDR1 and CDR2: LNHNV and YYDKDF (reference sequence).

The CDR3 coding sequence is TGTGCCAGCAGTTCGGCGGTTCCGACCGGGACACGGGAATGGGGCTACACCTTC. Encoded protein: CASSSAVPTGTREWGYTF. The chain combines TRBV27 with TRBJ1-2, with a weak D call TRBD1 (6 bases). Per the germline V gene, CDR1 is MNHEY and CDR2 is SMNVEV (reference sequence). The CDR3 extends over 18 amino acids. Trimming took off 4 bases at V and 8 bases at J, with 29 bases between the two ends.

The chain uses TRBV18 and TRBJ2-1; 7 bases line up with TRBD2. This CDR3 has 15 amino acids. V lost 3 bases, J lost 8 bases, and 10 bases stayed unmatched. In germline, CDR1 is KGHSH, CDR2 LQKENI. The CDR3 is CASSPGLVQADEQFF. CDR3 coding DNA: TGTGCCAGCTCACCCGGACTAGTTCAGGCCGATGAGCAGTTCTTC.

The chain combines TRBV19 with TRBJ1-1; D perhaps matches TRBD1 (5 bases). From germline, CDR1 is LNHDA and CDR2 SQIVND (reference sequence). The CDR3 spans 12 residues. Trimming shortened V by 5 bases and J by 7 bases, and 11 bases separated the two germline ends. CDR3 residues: CASSPQGFEAFF. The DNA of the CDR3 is TGTGCCAGTAGTCCCCAGGGATTTGAAGCTTTCTTT.

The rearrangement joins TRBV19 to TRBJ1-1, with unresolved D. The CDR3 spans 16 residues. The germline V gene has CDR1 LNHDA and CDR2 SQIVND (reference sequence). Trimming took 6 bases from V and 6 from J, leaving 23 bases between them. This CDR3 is CASRGGPFSYRPEAFF. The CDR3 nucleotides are TGTGCCAGTAGGGGAGGTCCATTTTCCTACCGACCTGAAGCTTTCTTT.

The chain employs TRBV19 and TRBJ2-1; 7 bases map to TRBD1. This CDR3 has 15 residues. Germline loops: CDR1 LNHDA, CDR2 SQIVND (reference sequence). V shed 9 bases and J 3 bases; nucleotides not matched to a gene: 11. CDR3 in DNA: TGTGCCAGCAGGACAGGAACAGGATACTACAATGAGCAGTTCTTC. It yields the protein CASRTGTGYYNEQFF.

For the CDR3, the DNA is TGTGCCAGCAGTTCCAGGACTACCAACCCTGGGGCCAACGTCCTGACTTTC. Translated, it gives CASSSRTTNPGANVLTF. The chain has TRBV5-5 and TRBJ2-6, with D perhaps matching TRBD2 (6 bases). Trimming took off 5 bases at V and 2 bases at J, with 17 bases between the two ends. This CDR3 has 17 amino acids. Germline CDR1 reads SGHKS; CDR2 reads YYEKEE (reference sequence).

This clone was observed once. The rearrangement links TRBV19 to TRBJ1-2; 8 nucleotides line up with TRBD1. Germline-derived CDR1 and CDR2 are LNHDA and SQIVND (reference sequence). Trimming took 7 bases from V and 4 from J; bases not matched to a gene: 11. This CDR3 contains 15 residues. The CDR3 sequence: CASNQGQGHTYGYTF. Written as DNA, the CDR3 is TGTGCCAGTAACCAAGGACAGGGTCACACCTATGGCTACACCTTC.

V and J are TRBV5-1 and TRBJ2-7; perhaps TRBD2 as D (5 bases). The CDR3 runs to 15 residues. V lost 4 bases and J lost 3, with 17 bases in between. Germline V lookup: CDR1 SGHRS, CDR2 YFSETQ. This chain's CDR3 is CASSARQLGDYEQYV. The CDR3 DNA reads TGCGCCAGCAGCGCCCGGCAATTGGGAGACTACGAGCAGTACGTC.